This T cell receptor (beta chain) comes out of a study of cytomegalovirus exposure and HLA in healthy donors. Study conclusions and caveats: According to an earlier analysis, most TCR beta V segments yielded productive rearrangements about 87% or about 30% of the time.

Vbeta (60) and Jbeta (13) primers were used in the PCR. Sequencing used immunoSEQ multiplex PCR; TCRdb keeps in-frame clones, though not all of them. The repertoire holds some 150,000 clones, with roughly 76% as singletons. Remarks on this clone: Its antigen is currently unknown.

CDR1 and CDR2 from the germline V gene are SGHDN and FVKESK. CDR3 size: 16 residues. With 4 bases clipped from V and 2 bases from J, the junction kept 10 bases outside the gene matches. The chain has TRBV14 and TRBJ2-7; 8 nucleotides align to TRBD1. This receptor was identified in a woman younger than 45 in good health and CMV-seronegative. What was sequenced was PBMCs. The CDR3 sequence is CASSPWTGPSPYEQYF. The CDR3 nucleotides are TGTGCCAGCAGCCCCTGGACAGGGCCCAGTCCCTACGAGCAGTACTTC.